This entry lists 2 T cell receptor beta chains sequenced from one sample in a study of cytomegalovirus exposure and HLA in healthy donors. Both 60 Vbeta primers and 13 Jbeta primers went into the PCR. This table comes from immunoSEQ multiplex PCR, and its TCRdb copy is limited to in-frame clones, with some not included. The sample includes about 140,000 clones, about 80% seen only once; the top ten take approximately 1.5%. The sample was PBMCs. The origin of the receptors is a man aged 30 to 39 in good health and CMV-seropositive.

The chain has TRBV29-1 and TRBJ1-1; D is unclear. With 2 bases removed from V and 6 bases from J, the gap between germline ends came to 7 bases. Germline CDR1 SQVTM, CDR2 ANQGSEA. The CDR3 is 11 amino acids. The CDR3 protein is CSVELRAEAFF. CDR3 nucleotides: TGCAGCGTTGAACTCCGGGCTGAAGCTTTCTTT.

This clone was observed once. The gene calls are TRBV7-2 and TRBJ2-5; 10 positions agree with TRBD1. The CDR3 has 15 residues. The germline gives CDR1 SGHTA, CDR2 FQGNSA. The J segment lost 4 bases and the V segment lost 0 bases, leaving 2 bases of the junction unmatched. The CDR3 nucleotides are TGTGCCAGCAGCTTAGCGGGGACAGGGGTAGAGACCCAGTACTTC. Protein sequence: CASSLAGTGVETQYF.